Shown below are 9 T cell receptor beta chains from a single sample sequenced in a study of low-dose radiotherapy and immunotherapy resistance in tumors. Priming of first-strand cDNA relied on TRAV- and TRBV-specific primers (covering alpha and beta chains). Over roughly 19 PCR cycles, TCRs were amplified from a constant-region primer and V-primer adapter. One entry per CDR3 protein, called by TCRdb with MiXCR from the reads. The sample comprises about 35,000 distinct CDR3 sequences, around 21% of which are singletons, and roughly 8.3% rests with the top ten. Sample time point: after trial treatment. This sample's treatment: LDRT plus nivolumab, ipilimumab, low-dose cyclophosphamide and aspirin (RACIN trial). This material consisted of PBMCs, taken after low-dose radiotherapy plus immunotherapy. The receptors derive from a female donor with ovarian cancer.

The sample holds many counts of this clonotype. The rearrangement uses TRBV27 and TRBJ2-7; the match to TRBD1 covers 7 bases. Trimming at V came to 6 bases and at J to 4 bases, leaving 9 bases not matched to a gene. Germline CDR1 reads MNHEY; CDR2 reads SMNVEV (reference sequence). This CDR3 spans 14 amino acids. CDR3 sequence (DNA): TGTGCCAGCAGATTTGGGGACAGAGTATACGAGCAGTACTTC. Translating it yields CASRFGDRVYEQYF.

This clonotype was observed at least ten times. The V and J genes are TRBV24-1 and TRBJ2-1; D not resolved. CDR1 and CDR2 from the germline V gene are KGHDR and SFDVKD. The length of the CDR3 is 13 residues. Trimming cost V 5 bases and J 5 bases, with 9 bases left between them. CDR3 sequence (DNA): TGTGCCACCAGTGGTAACAGCGACAATGAGCAGTTCTTC. Residues: CATSGNSDNEQFF.

The V and J genes are TRBV20-1 and TRBJ2-7; D possibly corresponds to TRBD2 (6 bases). CDR1 is DFQATT, CDR2 SNEGSKA, per germline (reference sequence). Between the trimmed V and J ends, which lost 5 bases and 5 bases, there was a span of 13 bases. The CDR3 has 12 residues. CDR3 in amino acids: CSAERGKDEQYF. CDR3 nucleotides: TGCAGTGCTGAGCGCGGGAAGGACGAGCAGTACTTC.

Comments on this clonotype: A far larger clone is one base from this, pointing to a likely read error. The gene calls are TRBV18 and TRBJ2-1; a weak D match, TRBD1 (6 bases). Deletions cut 3 bases from V and 10 bases from J, with 16 bases between. Germline CDR1 KGHSH, CDR2 LQKENI. This CDR3 comprises 14 residues. CDR3 region: CASSPVQGYYEQFF. CDR3 nucleotide sequence: TGTGCCAGCTCACCGGTACAGGGATACTACGAGCAGTTCTTC.

The genes are TRBV15 and TRBJ2-1; no reliable D call. This CDR3 is 13 amino acids long. Germline CDR1 LNHNV, CDR2 YYDKDF (reference sequence). The V gene lost 10 bases and the J gene lost 6 bases, with 16 bases spanning the gap. The CDR3 protein is CARGKAGSNEQFF. The CDR3 bases are TGTGCCAGGGGAAAGGCAGGTTCCAATGAGCAGTTCTTC.

This clonotype showed up many times. The chain joins TRBV6-2 or TRBV6-3 to TRBJ1-4; 7 positions agree with TRBD1. Trimming at V came to 4 bases and at J to 5 bases, leaving 7 bases not matched to a gene. The germline V gene encodes CDR1 MNHEY and CDR2 SVGEGT. This CDR3 has 15 residues. For the CDR3, the DNA is TGTGCCAGCAGTTCCATGACAGGGATAAATGAAAAACTGTTTTTT. Protein: CASSSMTGINEKLFF.

This rearrangement joins TRBV28 to TRBJ2-7, with D unclear. The ends were cut back, 6 bases at V and 2 bases at J, with 23 bases in the middle. CDR3 length: 17 residues. Germline V gene sequence: CDR1 MDHEN, CDR2 SYDVKM. This chain's CDR3 is CASSILGPGGRTYEQYF. Written as DNA, the CDR3 is TGTGCCAGCAGCATATTGGGCCCTGGCGGAAGGACCTACGAGCAGTACTTC.

In its sample, this clonotype was seen a few times. The CDR3 DNA sequence: TGTGCCAGCAGCTTAGTACAGGGGGGCAATGAGCAGTTCTTC. It is translated as CASSLVQGGNEQFF. V usage is TRBV7-9 and J usage is TRBJ2-1, with 8 bases that match TRBD1. CDR1 and CDR2 from the germline V gene are SEHNR and FQNEAQ (reference sequence). The trim removed 1 base at V and 6 bases at J, leaving 2 bases unmatched. This CDR3 comprises 14 residues.

This clonotype was seen repeatedly, ten times or more. V usage is TRBV6-6 and J usage is TRBJ2-3; 15 bases map to TRBD2. The CDR3 length is 16 residues. Germline V lookup: CDR1 MNHNY, CDR2 SVGAGI (reference sequence). The trim removed 6 bases at V and 5 bases at J, leaving 6 bases unmatched. Here the CDR3 reads CASRHPGLAGGDTQYF. Written as DNA, the CDR3 is TGTGCCAGCAGGCACCCGGGACTAGCGGGGGGAGATACGCAGTATTTT.